This T cell receptor (beta chain) was sequenced for a study of shared clonotypes between healthy human individuals. Study outcomes and limitations: Estimated clonotype richness was generally higher in naive than memory subsets.

Trimming cost V 4 bases and J 6 bases; bases outside gene matches: 7. Germline V gene lookup returns CDR1 LNHDA and CDR2 SQIVND (reference sequence). The CDR3 extends over 15 amino acids. Concerning this clone itself: What it binds is not known.

TCRdb keeps only in-frame clones here, not all; method: immunoSEQ multiplex PCR. This sample carries roughly 2.2 million clones, more than 85% of them seen once, and the ten largest clones take 0.35% to 0.5%. The receptor was derived from a young man in good health. Some clones in this sample may be carry-over from other donors' samples. This rearrangement joins TRBV19 to TRBJ2-4, with TRBD1 matching over 9 bases. What was sequenced was naive CD4+ T cells from PBMCs. Specified subset: CD45RA+ positively selected. The DNA for the CDR3 is TGTGCCAGTAGTAGAACTCTGGGACAGGGAAACATTCAGTACTTC. This codes for CASSRTLGQGNIQYF.